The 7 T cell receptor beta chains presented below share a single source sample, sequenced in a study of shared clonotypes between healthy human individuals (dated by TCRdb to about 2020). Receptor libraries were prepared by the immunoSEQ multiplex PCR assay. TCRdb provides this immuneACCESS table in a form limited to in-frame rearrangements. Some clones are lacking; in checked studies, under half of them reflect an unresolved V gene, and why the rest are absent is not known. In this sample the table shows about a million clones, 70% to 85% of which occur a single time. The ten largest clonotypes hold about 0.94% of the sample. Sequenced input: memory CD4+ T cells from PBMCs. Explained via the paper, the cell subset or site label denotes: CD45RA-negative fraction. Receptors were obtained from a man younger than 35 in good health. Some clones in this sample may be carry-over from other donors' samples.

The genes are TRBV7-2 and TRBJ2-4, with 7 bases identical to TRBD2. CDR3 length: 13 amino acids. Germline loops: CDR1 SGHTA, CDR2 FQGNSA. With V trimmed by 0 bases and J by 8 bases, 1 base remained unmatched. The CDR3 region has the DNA TGTGCCAGCAGCTTAGCCCGGGAGGACATTCAGTACTTC. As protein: CASSLAREDIQYF.

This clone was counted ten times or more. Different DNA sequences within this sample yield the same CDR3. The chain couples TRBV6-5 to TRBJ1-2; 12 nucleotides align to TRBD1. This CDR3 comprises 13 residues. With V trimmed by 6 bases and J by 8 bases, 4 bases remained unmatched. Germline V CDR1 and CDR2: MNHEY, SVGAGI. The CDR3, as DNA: TGTGCCAGCAGCGTGGGGACAGGGGGCGGCTACACCTTC. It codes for CASSVGTGGGYTF.

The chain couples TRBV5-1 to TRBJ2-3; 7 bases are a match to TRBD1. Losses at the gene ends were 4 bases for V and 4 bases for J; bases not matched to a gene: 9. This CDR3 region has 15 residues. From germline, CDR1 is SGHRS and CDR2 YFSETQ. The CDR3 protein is CASSPGQAMADTQYF. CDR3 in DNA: TGCGCCAGCAGCCCCGGACAGGCCATGGCAGATACGCAGTATTTT.

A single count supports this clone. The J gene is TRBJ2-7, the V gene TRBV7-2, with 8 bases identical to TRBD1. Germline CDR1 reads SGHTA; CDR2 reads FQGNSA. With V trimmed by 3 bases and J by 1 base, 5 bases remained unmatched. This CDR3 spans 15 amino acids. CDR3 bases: TGTGCCAGCAGCTTTACGGGACAGGCTTCCTACGAGCAGTACTTC. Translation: CASSFTGQASYEQYF. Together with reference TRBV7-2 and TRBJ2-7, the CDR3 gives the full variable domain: GAGVSQSPSNKVTEKGKDVELRCDPISGHTALYWYRQSLGQGLEFLIYFQGNSAPDKSGLPSDRFSAERTGGSVSTLTIQRTQQEDSAVYLCASSFTGQASYEQYFGPGTRLTVT.

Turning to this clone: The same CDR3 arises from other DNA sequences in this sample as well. Here the CDR3 reads CASSPGTSGYTDTQYF. CDR3 nucleotides: TGCGCCAGCAGCCCTGGGACTAGCGGCTACACAGATACGCAGTATTTT. J is TRBJ2-3 and V is TRBV5-1; TRBD2 aligns across 11 bases. Germline assignment: CDR1 SGHRS and CDR2 YFSETQ. V lost 4 bases, J lost 2 bases, and 6 bases stayed unmatched. CDR3 length: 16 residues.

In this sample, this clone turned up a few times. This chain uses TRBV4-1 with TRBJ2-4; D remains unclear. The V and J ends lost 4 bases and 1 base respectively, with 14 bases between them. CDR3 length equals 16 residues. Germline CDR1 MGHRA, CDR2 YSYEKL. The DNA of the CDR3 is TGCGCCAGCAGCCCGGGTCCTCCCGGGGCCAAAAACATTCAGTACTTC. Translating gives CASSPGPPGAKNIQYF.

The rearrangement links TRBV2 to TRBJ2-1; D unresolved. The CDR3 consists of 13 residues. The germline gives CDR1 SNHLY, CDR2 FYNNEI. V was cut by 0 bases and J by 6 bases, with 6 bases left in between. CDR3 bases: TGTGCCAGCAGTGAAGCGCTGGGCAATGAGCAGTTCTTC. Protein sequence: CASSEALGNEQFF.